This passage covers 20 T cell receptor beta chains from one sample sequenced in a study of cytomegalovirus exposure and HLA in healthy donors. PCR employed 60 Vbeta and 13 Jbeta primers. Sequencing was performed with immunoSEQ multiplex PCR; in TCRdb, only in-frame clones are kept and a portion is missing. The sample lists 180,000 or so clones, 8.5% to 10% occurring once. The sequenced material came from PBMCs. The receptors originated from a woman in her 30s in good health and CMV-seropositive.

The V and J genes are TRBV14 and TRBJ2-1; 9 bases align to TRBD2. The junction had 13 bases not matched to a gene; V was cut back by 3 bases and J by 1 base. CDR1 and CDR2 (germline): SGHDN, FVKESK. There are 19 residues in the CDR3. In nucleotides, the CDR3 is TGTGCCAGCAGCCAGGGAGGTAGCGGGAGTAGGGGGTCCTACAATGAGCAGTTCTTC. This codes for CASSQGGSGSRGSYNEQFF.

CDR3 sequence reads: CASSEFSVTHYGYTF. The DNA for the CDR3 is TGTGCCAGCAGTGAATTTTCAGTTACACACTATGGCTACACCTTC. The J gene is TRBJ1-2, the V gene TRBV2, with D unclear. The CDR3 runs to 15 residues. Trimming left V 2 bases short and J 3 bases short, with 13 bases between. Germline V CDR1 and CDR2: SNHLY, FYNNEI.

In nucleotides, the CDR3 is TGTGCCAGCACTCCCGGGACAGCGAACACCGGGGAGCTGTTTTTT. Its protein is CASTPGTANTGELFF. J is TRBJ2-2 and V is TRBV2; 7 nucleotides align to TRBD1. The ends lost 7 bases at V and 0 bases at J; junction bases unmatched: 5. This CDR3 is built from 15 residues. CDR1 SNHLY and CDR2 FYNNEI come from the germline V gene.

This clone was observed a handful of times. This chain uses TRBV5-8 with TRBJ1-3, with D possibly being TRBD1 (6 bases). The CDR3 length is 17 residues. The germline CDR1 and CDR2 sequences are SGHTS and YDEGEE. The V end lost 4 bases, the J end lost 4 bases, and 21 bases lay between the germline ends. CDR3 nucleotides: TGTGCCAGCAGCCAGTGGGGCGCGGGGGCTGGAGGAAACACCATATATTTT. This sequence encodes CASSQWGAGAGGNTIYF.

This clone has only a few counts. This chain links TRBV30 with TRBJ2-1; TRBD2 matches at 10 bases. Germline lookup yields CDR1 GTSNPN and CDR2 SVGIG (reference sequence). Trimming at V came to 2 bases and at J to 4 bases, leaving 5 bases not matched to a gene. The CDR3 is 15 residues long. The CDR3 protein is CAWSPGTSVYNEQFF. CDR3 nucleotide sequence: TGTGCCTGGAGTCCCGGGACTAGCGTATACAATGAGCAGTTCTTC.

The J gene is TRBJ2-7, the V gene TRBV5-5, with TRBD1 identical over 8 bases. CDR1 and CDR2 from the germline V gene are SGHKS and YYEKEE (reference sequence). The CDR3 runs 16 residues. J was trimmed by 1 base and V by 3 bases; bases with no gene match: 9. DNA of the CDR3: TGTGCCAGCAGCTCGGGCTGGGACAGGAATTCCTACGAGCAGTACTTC. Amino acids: CASSSGWDRNSYEQYF.

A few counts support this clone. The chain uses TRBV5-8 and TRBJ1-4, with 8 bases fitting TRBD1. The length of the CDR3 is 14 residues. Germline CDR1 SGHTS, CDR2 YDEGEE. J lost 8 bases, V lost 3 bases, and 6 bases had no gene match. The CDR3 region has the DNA TGTGCCAGCAGCTATGACAGGGGAGGGGAAAAACTGTTTTTT. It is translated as CASSYDRGGEKLFF.

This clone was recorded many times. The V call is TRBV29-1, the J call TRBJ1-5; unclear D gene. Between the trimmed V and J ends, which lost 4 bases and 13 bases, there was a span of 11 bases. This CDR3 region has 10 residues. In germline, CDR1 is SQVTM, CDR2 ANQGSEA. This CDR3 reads CSVGRRGQHF. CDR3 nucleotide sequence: TGCAGCGTTGGAAGGCGAGGGCAGCATTTT.

CDR3 nucleotide sequence: TGTGCCAGCAGCTTAGGACGGGACTCTGGAAACACCATATATTTT. It encodes CASSLGRDSGNTIYF. This chain joins TRBV7-9 and TRBJ1-3, with no clear D. Germline V gene lookup returns CDR1 SEHNR and CDR2 FQNEAQ (reference sequence). The CDR3 extends over 15 amino acids. Trimming took 1 base from V and 0 from J, leaving 7 bases between them.

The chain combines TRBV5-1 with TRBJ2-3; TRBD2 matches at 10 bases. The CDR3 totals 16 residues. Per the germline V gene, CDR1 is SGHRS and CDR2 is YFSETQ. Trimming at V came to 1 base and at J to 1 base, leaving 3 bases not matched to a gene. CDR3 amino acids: CASSLTSGVGTDTQYF. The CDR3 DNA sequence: TGCGCCAGCAGCTTGACTAGCGGGGTTGGCACAGATACGCAGTATTTT.

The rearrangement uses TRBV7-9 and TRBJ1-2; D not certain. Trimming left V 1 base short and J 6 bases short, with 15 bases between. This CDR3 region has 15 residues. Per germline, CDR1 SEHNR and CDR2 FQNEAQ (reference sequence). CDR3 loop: CASSLGEGFRDGYTF. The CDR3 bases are TGTGCCAGCAGCTTAGGAGAGGGTTTTAGAGATGGCTACACCTTC.

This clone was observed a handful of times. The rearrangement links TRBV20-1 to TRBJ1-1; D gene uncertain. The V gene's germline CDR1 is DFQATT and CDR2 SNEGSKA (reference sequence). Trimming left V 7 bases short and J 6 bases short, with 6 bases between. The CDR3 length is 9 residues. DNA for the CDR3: TGCAGTGTAATTCCTGAAGCTTTCTTT. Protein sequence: CSVIPEAFF.

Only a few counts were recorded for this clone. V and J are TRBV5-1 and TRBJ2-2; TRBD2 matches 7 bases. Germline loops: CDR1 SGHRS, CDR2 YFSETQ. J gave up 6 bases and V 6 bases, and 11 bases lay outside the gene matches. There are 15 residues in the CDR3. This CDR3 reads CASTLAGGGSGELFF. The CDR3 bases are TGCGCCAGCACCCTGGCCGGGGGAGGGTCCGGGGAGCTGTTTTTT.

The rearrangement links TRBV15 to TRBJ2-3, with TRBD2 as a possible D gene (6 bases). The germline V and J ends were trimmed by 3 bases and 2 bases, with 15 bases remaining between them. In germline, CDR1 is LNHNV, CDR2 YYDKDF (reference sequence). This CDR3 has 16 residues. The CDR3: CATSSDRDFLTDTQYF. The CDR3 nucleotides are TGTGCCACCAGCAGCGACCGGGACTTCCTCACAGATACGCAGTATTTT.

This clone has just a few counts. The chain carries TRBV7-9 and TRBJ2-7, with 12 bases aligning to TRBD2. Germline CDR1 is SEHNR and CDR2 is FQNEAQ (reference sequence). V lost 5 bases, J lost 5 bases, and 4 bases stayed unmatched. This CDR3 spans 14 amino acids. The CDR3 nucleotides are TGTGCCAGCAGCCTGACTAGCGGGAGCCACGAGCAGTACTTC. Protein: CASSLTSGSHEQYF.

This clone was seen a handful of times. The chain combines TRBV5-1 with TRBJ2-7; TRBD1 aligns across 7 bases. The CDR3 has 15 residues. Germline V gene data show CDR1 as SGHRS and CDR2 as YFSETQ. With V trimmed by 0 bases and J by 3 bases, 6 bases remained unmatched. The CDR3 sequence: CASSLETGPYYEQYF. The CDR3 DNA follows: TGCGCCAGCAGCTTGGAGACAGGGCCCTACTACGAGCAGTACTTC.

The chain's CDR3 is CASSRQGARSYEQYF. The CDR3 nucleotides read TGTGCCAGCAGTCGACAGGGGGCGAGGTCCTACGAGCAGTACTTC. The chain is built from TRBV6-4 and TRBJ2-7; 10 bases fit TRBD1. The junction had 5 bases not matched to a gene; V was cut back by 5 bases and J by 1 base. The CDR3 sequence is 15 residues long. In germline, CDR1 is MRHNA, CDR2 SNTAGT.

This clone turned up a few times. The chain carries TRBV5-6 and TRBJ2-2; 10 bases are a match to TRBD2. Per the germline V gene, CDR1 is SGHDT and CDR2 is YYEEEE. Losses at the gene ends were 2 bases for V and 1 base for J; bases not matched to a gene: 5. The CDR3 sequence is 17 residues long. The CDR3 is CASSFASGSQNTGELFF. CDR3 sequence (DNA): TGTGCCAGCAGCTTCGCTAGCGGGAGTCAGAACACCGGGGAGCTGTTTTTT.

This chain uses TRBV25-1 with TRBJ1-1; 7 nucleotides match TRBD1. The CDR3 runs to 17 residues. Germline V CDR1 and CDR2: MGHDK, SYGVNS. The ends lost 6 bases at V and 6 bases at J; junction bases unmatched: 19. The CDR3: CASRLPPQRDSRAEAFF. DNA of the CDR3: TGTGCCAGCAGATTACCCCCACAGAGGGACAGTAGGGCTGAAGCTTTCTTT.

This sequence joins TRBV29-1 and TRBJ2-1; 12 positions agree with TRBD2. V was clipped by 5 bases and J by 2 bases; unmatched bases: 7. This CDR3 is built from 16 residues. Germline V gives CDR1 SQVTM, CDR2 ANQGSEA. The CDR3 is CSVPLAGGPPYNEQFF. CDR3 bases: TGCAGCGTTCCGCTAGCGGGAGGGCCCCCCTACAATGAGCAGTTCTTC.